These 13 T cell receptor beta chains originate from one sample sequenced in a study of shared clonotypes between healthy human individuals. Method: immunoSEQ multiplex PCR; TCRdb's copy keeps in-frame clones and lacks some. Of around 440,000 clones in the sample, 75% to 80% were seen once. The source material was PBMCs. Source of these receptors: a woman between 40 and 50 years old in good health. Some clones in this sample may be carry-over from other donors' samples.

The chain is built from TRBV20-1 and TRBJ1-4; TRBD1 might be the D (5 bases). With 6 bases removed from V and 8 bases from J, the gap between germline ends came to 10 bases. CDR3 size: 11 residues. The V gene's germline CDR1 is DFQATT and CDR2 SNEGSKA (reference sequence). The CDR3 DNA sequence: TGCAGTGCCCAGAAGGGGGAAAAACTGTTTTTT. Translated: CSAQKGEKLFF.

The chain links TRBV5-4 to TRBJ2-3; no clear D gene. This CDR3 contains 13 residues. Germline V gene lookup returns CDR1 SGHNT and CDR2 YYREEE (reference sequence). V lost 4 bases, J lost 5 bases, and 11 bases lay in between. The CDR3, as DNA: TGTGCCAGCAGCCCGGCTCGGATAGATACGCAGTATTTT. This sequence encodes CASSPARIDTQYF.

The CDR3 protein is CASSFLMGTVEQTEAFF. The CDR3, as DNA: TGTGCCAGCAGCTTTCTTATGGGGACCGTCGAACAAACTGAAGCTTTCTTT. This sequence joins TRBV7-2 and TRBJ1-1, with a possible D match to TRBD1 (5 bases). CDR1 SGHTA and CDR2 FQGNSA come from the germline V gene. V lost 3 bases to trimming and J lost 5 bases, with 22 bases between them. The CDR3 consists of 17 residues.

The rearrangement joins TRBV19 to TRBJ2-7; TRBD2 aligns across 12 bases. The CDR3 has 17 amino acids. The J segment lost 0 bases and the V segment lost 6 bases, leaving 9 bases of the junction unmatched. Germline-derived CDR1 and CDR2 are LNHDA and SQIVND (reference sequence). The CDR3 region is CASSTVGTSGPSYEQYF. CDR3 DNA sequence: TGTGCCAGTAGCACCGTGGGGACTAGCGGGCCCTCCTACGAGCAGTACTTC.

The chain uses TRBV9 and TRBJ1-3; no definite D call. The V end was cut by 4 bases, the J end by 0 bases, with 17 bases between. The CDR3 length is 17 residues. Germline V gives CDR1 SGDLS, CDR2 YYNGEE. CDR3 bases: TGTGCCAGCAGCCTAGAGGACGGCCTCGCCTCTGGAAACACCATATATTTT. Translation: CASSLEDGLASGNTIYF.

This clone was recorded once. The CDR3, as DNA: TGTGCCAGCAGCGGGACAGTCGATGCTTTCTTT. Protein sequence: CASSGTVDAFF. The rearrangement links TRBV6-6 to TRBJ1-1; 7 nucleotides align to TRBD1. The length of the CDR3 is 11 residues. Trimming at V came to 6 bases and at J to 11 bases, leaving 6 bases not matched to a gene. Germline values: CDR1 MNHNY, CDR2 SVGAGI (reference sequence).

This clone was counted once. The V call is TRBV10-3, the J call TRBJ2-3; D ambiguous. Germline V CDR1 and CDR2: ENHRY, SYGVKD. CDR3 length: 12 residues. V was shortened by 1 base and J by 5 bases, with 4 bases between the two germline ends. The DNA for the CDR3 is TGTGCCATCAGTGAGTGGGGAGATACGCAGTATTTT. It encodes CAISEWGDTQYF.

V and J are TRBV5-1 and TRBJ2-1; the D is unclear. Trimming removed 4 bases at V and 6 bases at J, with 14 bases between. The CDR3 has 14 amino acids. Per germline, CDR1 SGHRS and CDR2 YFSETQ. The CDR3 coding sequence is TGCGCCAGCAGCCAGTTGGGTTGGCGCAATGAGCAGTTCTTC. Protein product: CASSQLGWRNEQFF.

Turning to this clone: A read error is the likely source, as a far larger clone sits one nucleotide away. Other DNA sequences in this sample translate to the same CDR3. V usage is TRBV9 and J usage is TRBJ2-5, with D perhaps matching TRBD2 (6 bases). Germline lookup yields CDR1 SGDLS and CDR2 YYNGEE. This CDR3 region has 14 residues. The CDR3 spells CASGGAGTVRTQYF. CDR3 DNA: TGTGCTAGCGGAGGGGCCGGAACCGTGAGGACCCAGTACTTC.

The V and J genes are TRBV6-5 and TRBJ1-3; possibly TRBD1 for D (5 bases). From germline, CDR1 is MNHEY and CDR2 SVGAGI. The CDR3 consists of 14 residues. V shed 6 bases and J shed 2 bases, with 11 bases lying between them. As DNA, the CDR3 is TGTGCCAGCAGCCGTGGGGCAACTGGAAACACCATATATTTT. Translation gives CASSRGATGNTIYF.

Regarding this clone: With a far larger clone one base away, a read error is the likely cause. The chain carries TRBV14 and TRBJ2-1; D may match TRBD1 or TRBD2 (5 bases each). CDR1 and CDR2 (germline): SGHDN, FVKESK. This CDR3 contains 12 residues. The germline V and J ends were trimmed by 4 bases and 9 bases, with 10 bases remaining between them. CDR3 nucleotide sequence: TGTGCCAGCAGCCGAGTGGGGGTTGAGCAGTTCTTC. Its protein product is CASSRVGVEQFF.

V is TRBV7-6 and J is TRBJ1-3; D remains unclear. The length of the CDR3 is 16 residues. Germline CDR1 reads SGHVS; CDR2 reads FNYEAQ. V lost 5 bases, J lost 0 bases, and 14 bases lay in between. This chain's CDR3 is CASSVNHPSSGNTIYF. In nucleotides, the CDR3 is TGTGCCAGCAGCGTAAATCACCCCTCCTCTGGAAACACCATATATTTT.

At least ten counts were recorded for this clone. The chain couples TRBV5-3 to TRBJ2-6; the match to TRBD1 covers 7 bases. TRBV5-3 is an ORF; its function is uncertain. The CDR3 is 20 residues long. The V segment lost 2 bases and the J segment 4 bases; nucleotides outside the gene matches: 18. CDR3 protein: CARSFPRDSRKFAGANVLTF. DNA for the CDR3: TGTGCCAGAAGCTTCCCCCGGGACAGCCGCAAGTTCGCCGGGGCCAACGTCCTGACTTTC.